The 20 T cell receptor beta chains below all came from one sample that was sequenced in a study of blood T cell repertoires in COVID-19. Measured with immunoSEQ multiplex PCR; TCRdb has only the in-frame clones, and not every one. The profile shows roughly 180,000 clones, 75% to 90% of them singletons. Sequences were obtained from PBMCs or T cells enriched from blood (not recorded which). The origin of the receptors is a man aged 35-49 years who had recovered from COVID-19.

This chain links TRBV10-2 with TRBJ1-1; D possibly corresponds to TRBD1 (6 bases). Trimming cost V 3 bases and J 4 bases, with 12 bases left between them. Germline V CDR1 and CDR2: WSHSY, SAAADI. The CDR3 has 14 residues. The CDR3 loop is CASSDRGRGTEAFF. DNA for the CDR3: TGCGCCAGCAGTGACAGGGGAAGGGGCACTGAAGCTTTCTTT.

The V gene is TRBV19, the J gene TRBJ1-5; a weak D match, TRBD1 (6 bases). CDR1 and CDR2 from the germline V gene are LNHDA and SQIVND (reference sequence). The CDR3 extends over 16 amino acids. Between the trimmed V and J ends, which lost 3 bases and 4 bases, there was a span of 16 bases. The CDR3 DNA sequence: TGTGCCAGTAGTATTACCCTGGGGGCGCGGAATCAGCCCCAGCATTTT. Amino acid sequence: CASSITLGARNQPQHF.

This clone was seen a single time. The genes are TRBV5-5 and TRBJ1-1; possibly TRBD1 for D (5 bases). Germline CDR1 is SGHKS and CDR2 is YYEKEE (reference sequence). The CDR3 is 14 residues long. V was cut by 6 bases and J by 3 bases, with 15 bases left in between. Here the CDR3 reads CASTRWRGDTEAFF. The CDR3 region has the DNA TGTGCCAGCACCCGATGGAGGGGAGACACTGAAGCTTTCTTT.

The chain is built from TRBV6-5 and TRBJ1-2; D ambiguous. The germline CDR1 and CDR2 sequences are MNHEY and SVGAGI. The CDR3 spans 14 residues. V was pared by 7 bases and J by 0 bases, with 12 bases between. The CDR3 here is CASTTPQANYGYTF. In nucleotides, the CDR3 is TGTGCCAGCACCACCCCTCAGGCTAACTATGGCTACACCTTC.

This rearrangement joins TRBV7-9 to TRBJ1-1; 11 nucleotides match TRBD1. J was trimmed by 0 bases and V by 5 bases; bases with no gene match: 5. This CDR3 is built from 16 residues. Germline lookup yields CDR1 SEHNR and CDR2 FQNEAQ (reference sequence). The CDR3 coding sequence is TGTGCCAGCAGCCCGGACAGGGGGCATCTGAACACTGAAGCTTTCTTT. Its translation: CASSPDRGHLNTEAFF.

The chain combines TRBV30 with TRBJ1-1, with unresolved D. Germline loops: CDR1 GTSNPN, CDR2 SVGIG (reference sequence). The CDR3 loop spans 11 amino acids. V was cut by 1 base and J by 7 bases, with 7 bases left in between. CDR3 coding DNA: TGTGCCTGGAGTGGGGCGGGTGAAGCTTTCTTT. Its translation is CAWSGAGEAFF. Filled out from reference TRBV30 and TRBJ1-1, the complete variable domain reads SQTIHQWPATLVQPVGSPLSLECTVEGTSNPNLYWYRQAAGRGLQLLFYSVGIGQISSEVPQNLSASRPQDRQFILSSKKLLLSDSGFYLCAWSGAGEAFFGQGTRLTVV.

The gene calls are TRBV10-1 and TRBJ2-2; D is perhaps TRBD2 (5 bases). Germline V gene data show CDR1 as WNHNN and CDR2 as SYGVQD (reference sequence). Trimming pared 6 bases from V and 4 bases from J, leaving 9 bases between. This CDR3 region has 13 residues. The CDR3 coding sequence is TGCGCCAGCAGCGGCACTAGCACCGGGGAGCTGTTTTTT. It translates to CASSGTSTGELFF.

This sequence joins TRBV19 and TRBJ2-2; tentatively, D is TRBD2 (6 bases). Germline CDR1 and CDR2: LNHDA and SQIVND (reference sequence). Trimming stripped 4 bases from V and 4 bases from J, with 13 bases between. The CDR3 runs 15 residues. The CDR3 DNA reads TGTGCCAGTAGTAGGATCTCCGGGGGCACCGGGGAGCTGTTTTTT. Protein sequence: CASSRISGGTGELFF.

V and J are TRBV2 and TRBJ1-1; perhaps TRBD1 as D (6 bases). Germline values: CDR1 SNHLY, CDR2 FYNNEI. The CDR3 has 13 amino acids. V shed 6 bases and J shed 4 bases, with 12 bases lying between them. The CDR3 region is CASRVQGFTEAFF. As DNA, the CDR3 is TGTGCCAGCAGGGTCCAGGGGTTCACTGAAGCTTTCTTT.

The chain has TRBV6-5 and TRBJ2-7; TRBD2 aligns across 10 bases. This CDR3 region has 15 residues. The ends lost 4 bases at V and 0 bases at J; junction bases unmatched: 3. The germline CDR1 and CDR2 sequences are MNHEY and SVGAGI. CDR3 amino acids: CASSSTSGPSYEQYF. The CDR3 coding sequence is TGTGCCAGCAGTTCGACTAGCGGGCCCTCCTACGAGCAGTACTTC.

V usage is TRBV27 and J usage is TRBJ2-2; D is unclear. The CDR3 contains 16 residues. The germline V gene encodes CDR1 MNHEY and CDR2 SMNVEV (reference sequence). V was pared by 0 bases and J by 6 bases, with 14 bases between. The CDR3 coding sequence is TGTGCCAGCAGTTTATCGCTGGCAAAACCCCCCGGGGAGCTGTTTTTT. Residues: CASSLSLAKPPGELFF.

This chain uses TRBV27 with TRBJ1-2; a possible D gene is TRBD1 (6 bases). V lost 1 base to trimming and J lost 8 bases, with 14 bases between them. The germline CDR1 and CDR2 sequences are MNHEY and SMNVEV (reference sequence). There are 14 residues in the CDR3. The CDR3 nucleotides are TGTGCCAGCAGTTTATTCGGGGGGCCCGGAGGCTACACCTTC. Protein sequence: CASSLFGGPGGYTF.

The chain recombines TRBV7-3 with TRBJ2-7; 7 bases match TRBD1. The ends lost 4 bases at V and 2 bases at J; junction bases unmatched: 8. CDR1 is SGHTA and CDR2 is FQGTGA in the germline V gene. CDR3 length: 15 amino acids. The CDR3 nucleotides read TGTGCCAGCAGCTGGAAAGGGGACAGCGCCTACGAGCAGTACTTC. Translating gives CASSWKGDSAYEQYF.

The chain joins TRBV12-3 or TRBV12-4 to TRBJ2-1; D is undetermined. The V and J ends lost 1 base and 8 bases respectively, with 3 bases between them. The CDR3 extends over 11 amino acids. CDR3 bases: TGTGCCAGCAGTTTAGTCTATGAGCAGTTCTTC. This encodes CASSLVYEQFF.

The chain couples TRBV18 to TRBJ2-1; 10 nucleotides line up with TRBD2. The CDR3 is made up of 15 amino acids. The ends lost 2 bases at V and 7 bases at J; junction bases unmatched: 5. Germline assignment: CDR1 KGHSH and CDR2 LQKENI. The CDR3 protein is CASSPTTSGLNEQFF. The CDR3 DNA follows: TGTGCCAGCTCACCAACGACTAGCGGGCTAAATGAGCAGTTCTTC.

This rearrangement joins TRBV18 to TRBJ1-1; D gene ambiguous. V lost 6 bases and J lost 0, with 14 bases in between. The CDR3 has 15 residues. The germline CDR1 and CDR2 sequences are KGHSH and LQKENI. CDR3 region: CASSFSAGMNTEAFF. The CDR3 coding sequence is TGTGCCAGCTCTTTTTCGGCAGGCATGAACACTGAAGCTTTCTTT.

The chain is built from TRBV9 and TRBJ2-1; perhaps TRBD2 as D (5 bases). V was trimmed by 2 bases and J by 9 bases, leaving 12 bases between them. The CDR3 loop spans 13 amino acids. CDR1 and CDR2 (germline): SGDLS, YYNGEE. CDR3 protein: CASSVSLEGEQFF. The CDR3, as DNA: TGTGCCAGCAGCGTCTCACTAGAGGGTGAGCAGTTCTTC.

The chain is built from TRBV28 and TRBJ1-1, with 7 bases aligning to TRBD1. The germline V gene has CDR1 MDHEN and CDR2 SYDVKM. Unmatched junction bases numbered 7, after V lost 5 bases and J lost 1 base. The CDR3 is 15 residues long. The CDR3 sequence is CASSTTGDRNTEAFF. The CDR3 bases are TGTGCCAGCAGTACCACAGGGGATCGGAACACTGAAGCTTTCTTT.

The V call is TRBV9, the J call TRBJ1-6; TRBD1 aligns across 7 bases. Germline CDR1 reads SGDLS; CDR2 reads YYNGEE. Trimming at V came to 3 bases and at J to 9 bases, leaving 3 bases not matched to a gene. This CDR3 region has 13 residues. The CDR3, as DNA: TGTGCCAGCAGCGGTGGACAGGTTTCACCCCTCCACTTT. Residues: CASSGGQVSPLHF. Together with reference TRBV9 and TRBJ1-6, the CDR3 gives the full variable domain: DSGVTQTPKHLITATGQRVTLRCSPRSGDLSVYWYQQSLDQGLQFLIQYYNGEERAKGNILERFSAQQFPDLHSELNLSSLELGDSALYFCASSGGQVSPLHFGNGTRLTVT.

The chain couples TRBV28 to TRBJ1-4; a weak D match, TRBD1 (5 bases). V was clipped by 4 bases and J by 3 bases, with 21 bases between them. The CDR3 has 18 amino acids. Germline lookup yields CDR1 MDHEN and CDR2 SYDVKM. The CDR3: CASSSLTGFPAANEKLFF. In DNA, the CDR3 is TGTGCCAGCAGTTCGCTAACAGGTTTCCCGGCAGCTAATGAAAAACTGTTTTTT.